This T cell receptor beta chain was captured in a study of T cells in tuberculosis. At the level of the study: A South African cohort included IGRA-negative adolescents, latently infected IGRA-positive adolescents and adults with active tuberculosis. Study-level findings and limits: Samples were chosen by availability of cryopreserved specimens. The TCR-beta difference was not significant; alpha differences partly reflected length.

Per the germline V gene, CDR1 is LNHNV and CDR2 is YYDKDF (reference sequence). Trimming shortened V by 0 bases and J by 1 base, and 10 bases separated the two germline ends. The CDR3 loop spans 16 amino acids. Clones were sequenced by immunoSEQ multiplex PCR, and TCRdb holds only the in-frame ones, with some missing. Of 30,000 to 35,000 clones in the sample, 75% to 95% are singletons; the top ten hold about 2.4%. As regards this clone: What it recognizes is unknown.

Described time point: new active TB diagnosis, blood taken before or within 7 days of starting treatment. Each donor contributed roughly 92,000 T cells on average, unsorted. Here the sequenced sample was PBMCs, taken at tuberculosis diagnosis. This receptor was taken from an adult with tuberculosis. The chain combines TRBV15 with TRBJ2-1; D gene unclear. The CDR3 nucleotides are TGTGCCACCAGCAGAGAAGGCGAGGTGTCCTACAATGAGCAGTTCTTC. Its translation: CATSREGEVSYNEQFF.